The sequence of this T cell receptor beta chain was determined in a study of shared clonotypes between healthy human individuals. Study-level points and caveats: Naive CD4 clonotypes overlapped across a handful of donors at around 4.7%. The represented genetic and exposure-history diversity was limited by the small number of donors.

Naive CD8 populations comprised CD45RO-negative cells positively selected for CCR7, excluding terminally differentiated effector memory CD45RA+ cells. The study drew all its donors from Caucasian adults living in Nashville, Tennessee. The trim removed 2 bases at V and 2 bases at J, leaving 9 bases unmatched. Germline lookup yields CDR1 MGHRA and CDR2 YSYEKL. The CDR3 covers 16 residues. About this clone: Antigen: not known. The sample holds other DNA sequences that translate to the same CDR3.

For every subset, genomic DNA was evenly distributed across several immunoSEQ plates. Sequenced by immunoSEQ multiplex PCR; TCRdb stores in-frame clones only, minus some. The table lists around 2,000,000 clones, around 96% of them singletons. Sequenced: naive CD8+ T cells sorted from blood. The origin of this receptor is a man aged 18-30 years in good health. The chain recombines TRBV4-1 with TRBJ2-7; TRBD1 agrees at 7 bases. The DNA for the CDR3 is TGCGCCAGCAGCCAACTGGCCGGGACAGCCCCCTACGAGCAGTACTTC. This encodes CASSQLAGTAPYEQYF.